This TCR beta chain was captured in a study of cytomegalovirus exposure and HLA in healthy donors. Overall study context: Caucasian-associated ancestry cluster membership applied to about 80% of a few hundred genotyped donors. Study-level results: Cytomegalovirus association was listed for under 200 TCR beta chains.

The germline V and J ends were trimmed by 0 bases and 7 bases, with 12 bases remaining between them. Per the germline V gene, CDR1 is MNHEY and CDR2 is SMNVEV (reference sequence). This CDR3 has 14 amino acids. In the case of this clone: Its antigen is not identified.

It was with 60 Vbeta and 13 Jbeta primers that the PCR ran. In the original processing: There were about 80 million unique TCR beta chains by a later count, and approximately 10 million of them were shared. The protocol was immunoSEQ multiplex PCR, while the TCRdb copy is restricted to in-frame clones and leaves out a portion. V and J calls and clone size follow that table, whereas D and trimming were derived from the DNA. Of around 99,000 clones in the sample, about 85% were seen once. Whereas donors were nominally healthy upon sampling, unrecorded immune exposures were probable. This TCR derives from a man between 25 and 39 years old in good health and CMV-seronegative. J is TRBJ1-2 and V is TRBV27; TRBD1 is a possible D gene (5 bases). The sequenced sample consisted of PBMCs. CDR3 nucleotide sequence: TGTGCCAGCAGTTTATCGAGCCAGGGCCTTGGCTACACCTTC. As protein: CASSLSSQGLGYTF.